This T cell receptor beta chain is drawn from a study of blood T cell repertoires in COVID-19. CDR3 size: 18 residues. V was pared by 2 bases and J by 5 bases, with 11 bases of the junction left unmatched. Per the germline V gene, CDR1 is SGHTS and CDR2 is YDEGEE. Some clones are missing from TCRdb's copy, which holds only in-frame ones; the method was immunoSEQ multiplex PCR. The table shows some 180,000 clones, with more than 75% occurring only once. Material: peripheral blood. The chain joins TRBV5-8 to TRBJ2-1, with TRBD1 matching 12 bases. The sequence was collected from a woman aged 45 to 65 with active or convalescent COVID-19. The CDR3, as DNA: TGTGCCAGCAGCTTTCCGGGACAGGGGGCTAGTTGGCACAATGAGCAGTTCTTC. Its translation: CASSFPGQGASWHNEQFF.